Below, one T cell receptor beta chain is given with its context. No antigen is known for it. The CDR3 extends over 16 amino acids. The V gene's germline CDR1 is SEHNR and CDR2 FQNEAQ (reference sequence). V dropped 5 bases and J dropped 0 bases, with 17 bases sitting between them. The sample comes from a study of cytomegalovirus exposure and HLA in healthy donors. Study-wide findings and caveats: Researchers reported in a later analysis that a missense DCLRE1C variant was tied to TCR beta V- and J-gene trimming. Earlier analysis found most TCR beta V segments productive about 87% or about 30% of the time.

Use of 60 Vbeta and 13 Jbeta primers characterized the PCR. Assay: immunoSEQ multiplex PCR; the TCRdb copy retains only in-frame clones and omits some. The sample records approximately 85,000 clones, 65% to 80% being singletons. This sequence was found in a woman aged 40 to 50 in good health and CMV-seropositive. The sample consisted of PBMCs. The J gene is TRBJ2-7, the V gene TRBV7-9, with D possibly matching TRBD1 (8 bases). CDR3 DNA: TGTGCCAGCAGCGGCCGGGGGGACAGGCCCTCCTACGAGCAGTACTTC. It codes for CASSGRGDRPSYEQYF.